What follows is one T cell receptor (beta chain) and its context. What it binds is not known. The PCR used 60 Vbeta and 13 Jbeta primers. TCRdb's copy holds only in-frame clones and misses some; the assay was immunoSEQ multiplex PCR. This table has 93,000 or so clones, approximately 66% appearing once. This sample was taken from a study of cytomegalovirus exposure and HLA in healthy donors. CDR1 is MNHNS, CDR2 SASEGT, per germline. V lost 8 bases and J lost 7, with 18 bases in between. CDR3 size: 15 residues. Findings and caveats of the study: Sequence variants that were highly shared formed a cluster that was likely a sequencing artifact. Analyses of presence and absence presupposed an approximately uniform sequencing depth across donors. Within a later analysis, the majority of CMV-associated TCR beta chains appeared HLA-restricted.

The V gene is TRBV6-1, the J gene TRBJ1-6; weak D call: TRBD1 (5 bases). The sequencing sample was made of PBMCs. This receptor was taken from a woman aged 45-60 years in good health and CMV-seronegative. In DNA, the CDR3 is TGTGCCAGCGTTGGACGGACCCCAGGGAATTCACCCCTCCACTTT. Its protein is CASVGRTPGNSPLHF.